A selection of T cell receptor beta chains follows, all from one sample in a study of blood T cell repertoires in COVID-19. Only in-frame clones appear in the TCRdb table, and some are missing; sequencing was by immunoSEQ multiplex PCR. The sample has about 240,000 clones, 86% seen once; the top ten hold roughly 3.5%. Sequences were obtained from PBMCs or T cells enriched from blood (not recorded which). The receptors originated from a woman in her 40s with acute COVID-19. Both conserved end residues are part of each CDR3. Fields, in order: V gene, CDR3 protein.

TRBV3-1/TRBV3-2	CASSQLTSGRAKNIQYF
TRBV4-1	CASSHFEVAGGTGELFF
TRBV6-5	CASSLDRVANEQFF
TRBV6-5	CASRSQVAKNIQYF
TRBV27	CASSWSRDSQETQYF
TRBV2	CASSDLQPQHF
TRBV11-3	CASSLSIRLEHTGELFF
TRBV27	CASRRRNTASSSYEQYF
TRBV5-4	CASSLVAAGGPHEQYF
TRBV11-2	CASSPLAGSDEQFF
TRBV6-5	CASSPLRAYGGEQYF
TRBV27	CASSLNRQGGYEQYF
TRBV7-3	CASSLAGGSHNEQFF
TRBV3-1/TRBV3-2	CASSSPRASGANVLTF
TRBV5-4	CASSWDSKNAYEQYF
TRBV19	CASSTSGRASYEQYF
TRBV2	CASSETSGSREQYF
TRBV19	CASSPSVYTGELFF
TRBV14	CASSQSLAGVSDTQYF
TRBV12-3/TRBV12-4	CASSLNNYEQYF
TRBV2	CANSGGLRYEQYF
TRBV11-2	CASSRNREGGEKLFF
TRBV3-1/TRBV3-2	CASSQGTSGSILYEQYF
TRBV3-1/TRBV3-2	CASSQAPRLAPEELFF
TRBV6-1	CASSEAIVHPSGRETQYF
TRBV24-1	CATSDSGGETQYF
TRBV3-1/TRBV3-2	CASSQGLGASSGNTIYF
TRBV27	CASRRQGSNYGYTF
TRBV29-1	CSVEGTGETQYF
TRBV19	CATKERATNEKLFF
TRBV6-5	CASSYPGPANYGYTF
TRBV12-3/TRBV12-4	CASSYRNEQFF
TRBV29-1	CSVWTGNYGYTF
TRBV18	CASSQKGLEAYEQYF
TRBV6-5	CASRPPAGAIYGYTF
TRBV5-1	CASSLDRAGERFF
TRBV7-9	CASSLSDRAGSPLHF
TRBV11-2	CASRAPSSYNEQFF
TRBV3-1/TRBV3-2	CASSQRDRGEKLFF
TRBV30	CAWSTDRGGYEQYF
TRBV15	CATSRDPPSRLNQPQHF
TRBV12-1	CASSFRQGPVNTEAFF